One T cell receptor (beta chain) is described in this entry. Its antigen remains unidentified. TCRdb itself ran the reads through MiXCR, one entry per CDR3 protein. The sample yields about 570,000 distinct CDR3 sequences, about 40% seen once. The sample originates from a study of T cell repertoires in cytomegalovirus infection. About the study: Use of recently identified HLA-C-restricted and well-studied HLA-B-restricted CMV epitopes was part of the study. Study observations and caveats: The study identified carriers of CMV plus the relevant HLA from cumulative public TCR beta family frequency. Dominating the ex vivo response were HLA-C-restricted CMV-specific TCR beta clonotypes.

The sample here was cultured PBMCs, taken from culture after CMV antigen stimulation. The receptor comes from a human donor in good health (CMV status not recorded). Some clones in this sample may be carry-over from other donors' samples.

The CDR3 is CASSPGAGGTYEQYF. The CDR3, as DNA: TGTGCCAGCAGTCCCGGGGCAGGGGGTACCTACGAGCAGTACTTC. V usage is TRBV28 and J usage is TRBJ2-7; 7 bases are a match to TRBD1. Germline CDR1 and CDR2: MDHEN and SYDVKM. The CDR3 has 15 residues. With 5 bases clipped from V and 2 bases from J, the junction kept 9 bases outside the gene matches.